This T cell receptor (beta chain) was documented in a study of cytomegalovirus exposure and HLA in healthy donors. Per the germline V gene, CDR1 is SNHLY and CDR2 is FYNNEI. This CDR3 has 15 residues. The junction had 12 bases not matched to a gene; V was cut back by 8 bases and J by 2 bases. The PCR had 60 Vbeta and 13 Jbeta primers. TCRdb keeps only in-frame clones here, not all; method: immunoSEQ multiplex PCR. The table for this sample gives 150,000 to 200,000 clones. This TCR derives from a man aged 30 to 39 in good health and CMV-seronegative. The chain couples TRBV2 to TRBJ2-7; 7 bases are a match to TRBD1. The sample was PBMCs. The CDR3 bases are TGTGCCAGCTATTCGGGACAGCTTAGTACCTACGAGCAGTACTTC. It encodes CASYSGQLSTYEQYF.